This T cell receptor beta chain stems from a study of CD8+CD57+ T cells in acquired aplastic anemia. Study-level information: Quantities of DNA derived from sorted CD4+ and CD8+ cells averaged roughly 3 ug.

Study-wide results and caveats: Patients and controls were found to share twenty-nine CD8+ CDR3 sequences.

By flow cytometry, patients selected for sequencing had shown an expansion of CD8+CD57+ cells. Remarks on this clonotype: Its specificity is unknown.

The CDR3 has 16 amino acids. Germline V gene lookup returns CDR1 LNHDA and CDR2 SQIVND (reference sequence). Trimming took 4 bases from V and 0 from J, leaving 13 bases between them. Genomic DNA was employed as the template in profiling TCR beta VDJ and CDR3. TCRdb itself ran the reads through MiXCR, one entry per CDR3 protein. The table lists 150,000 or so distinct CDR3 sequences, more than 40% of them singletons. Material for sequencing was sorted CD4+, CD8+, or CD8+CD57+ T cells (not recorded which) from PBMCs. V usage is TRBV19 and J usage is TRBJ2-1; D remains ambiguous. The clonotype originates from a human donor with aplastic anemia. The CDR3 is CASSTALAASYNEQFF. The CDR3 DNA reads TGTGCCAGTAGTACGGCACTGGCGGCCTCCTACAATGAGCAGTTCTTC.